Presented here are 29 T cell receptor beta chains from one specimen sequenced in a study of blood T cells in healthy people across ages. A second about 7 to 12 cycle PCR used barcoded and J-beta primers. MiXCR was run by TCRdb on the 5' RACE reads, yielding one entry per CDR3 protein. The repertoire holds 800,000 to 1,000,000 distinct CDR3 sequences, with roughly 43% as singletons. The material sequenced was blood. These receptors originate from a man between 25 and 39 years old in good health.

This chain connects TRBV7-3 to TRBJ1-2; D ambiguous. Germline CDR1 SGHTA, CDR2 FQGTGA. The ends were cut back, 2 bases at V and 5 bases at J, with 15 bases in the middle. CDR3 length equals 15 residues. The CDR3 coding sequence is TGTGCCAGCAGCTTAGACGCAGGAGGGTCATATGGCTACACCTTC. Translating gives CASSLDAGGSYGYTF.

Many counts were recorded for this clonotype. V gene TRBV4-1 combines with J gene TRBJ2-7; the match to TRBD2 covers 13 bases. Trimming cost V 1 base and J 0 bases; bases outside gene matches: 0. This CDR3 region has 16 residues. Germline V gene lookup returns CDR1 MGHRA and CDR2 YSYEKL. The chain's CDR3 is CASSQGTSGGSYEQYF. The CDR3 bases are TGCGCCAGCAGCCAAGGGACTAGCGGGGGCTCCTACGAGCAGTACTTC.

Here the CDR3 reads CASSLGDSSNEQFF. CDR3 sequence (DNA): TGTGCCAGCAGCTTAGGTGATAGCTCCAATGAGCAGTTCTTC. The rearrangement joins TRBV11-2 to TRBJ2-1; the D is unclear. This CDR3 contains 14 residues. The germline V gene encodes CDR1 SGHAT and CDR2 FQNNGV. V lost 1 base to trimming and J lost 6 bases, with 10 bases between them.

Remarks on this clonotype: The junction differs from germline at one of its ends, possibly a read error. The J gene is TRBJ2-7, the V gene TRBV5-1; unclear D gene. CDR3 length equals 15 residues. Germline values: CDR1 SGHRS, CDR2 YFSETQ. CDR3 coding DNA: TGCGCCAGCAGCTCCAGCGCTATCTTCTCCTGCGAGCAGTACTTC. It translates to CASSSSAIFSCEQYF.

The chain uses TRBV6-6 and TRBJ2-7, with D hard to call. The CDR3 is made up of 13 amino acids. Germline CDR1 reads MNHNY; CDR2 reads SVGAGI (reference sequence). The ends were cut back, 7 bases at V and 0 bases at J, with 10 bases in the middle. Here the CDR3 DNA reads TGTGCCAGCACGACGCCCAGCTCCTACGAGCAGTACTTC. Encoded protein: CASTTPSSYEQYF.

CDR3 sequence: CASSSGTGTLEQFF. Here the CDR3 DNA reads TGTGCCAGCAGCTCCGGGACAGGGACGTTGGAGCAGTTCTTC. This chain uses TRBV3-1 with TRBJ2-1; 9 bases match TRBD1. The junction had 9 bases not matched to a gene; V was cut back by 5 bases and J by 10 bases. Germline V gene lookup returns CDR1 LGHDT and CDR2 YNNKEL (reference sequence). The CDR3 runs 14 residues.

This rearrangement joins TRBV9 to TRBJ2-1; TRBD1 agrees at 7 bases. Trimming removed 4 bases from V and 9 bases from J; junction bases left unmatched: 16. This CDR3 comprises 16 residues. Germline CDR1 SGDLS, CDR2 YYNGEE. The CDR3 region is CASSSQTGNNLGEQFF. The DNA for the CDR3 is TGTGCCAGCAGCTCGCAGACAGGGAATAACCTCGGTGAGCAGTTCTTC.

Details on this clonotype: This may be a read error: a much more frequent sequence differs by one nucleotide. The CDR3 here is CASRLSLGNGQFF. The CDR3 DNA is TGTGCCAGCCGGCTTTCCCTTGGGAATGGGCAGTTCTTC. This chain connects TRBV3-1 to TRBJ2-1; D gene uncertain. Germline lookup yields CDR1 LGHDT and CDR2 YNNKEL (reference sequence). The CDR3 contains 13 residues.

V usage is TRBV4-3 and J usage is TRBJ1-4, with 7 nucleotides matching TRBD1. Germline V gene data show CDR1 as LGHNA and CDR2 as YSLEER. CDR3 length: 14 residues. Unmatched junction bases numbered 4, after V lost 4 bases and J lost 5 bases. This CDR3 is CASSPTGRNEKLFF. CDR3 DNA sequence: TGCGCCAGCAGCCCGACAGGGAGGAATGAAAAACTGTTTTTT.

This chain joins TRBV4-3 and TRBJ2-5; 9 nucleotides align to TRBD2. The CDR3 runs 15 residues. Germline CDR1 reads LGHNA; CDR2 reads YSLEER. The V and J ends lost 4 bases and 11 bases, in that order; junction bases with no gene match: 14. The CDR3 region has the DNA TGCGCCAGCAGCCGAGACTTTTTTAGCGGGGGTGAGCAGTACTTC. This gives the protein CASSRDFFSGGEQYF.

The DNA for the CDR3 is TGTGCCAGCAGCGTACTAGCGGGGTCTCTGGAGCAGTTCTTC. It encodes CASSVLAGSLEQFF. The rearrangement joins TRBV9 to TRBJ2-1; 9 bases align to TRBD2. CDR1 SGDLS and CDR2 YYNGEE come from the germline V gene. The CDR3 totals 14 residues. V shed 1 base and J 10 bases; nucleotides not matched to a gene: 6.

This chain links TRBV20-1 with TRBJ2-3; 9 positions match TRBD2. V lost 5 bases and J lost 3; bases outside the gene matches: 9. Germline V gene sequence: CDR1 DFQATT, CDR2 SNEGSKA (reference sequence). The CDR3 spans 15 residues. CDR3: CSALPISGGTDTQYF. CDR3 coding DNA: TGCAGTGCTCTCCCCATTAGCGGGGGAACAGATACGCAGTATTTT.

This clonotype was detected a few times. The rearrangement uses TRBV12-3 or TRBV12-4 and TRBJ1-1; D is undetermined. The CDR3 covers 14 residues. V was trimmed by 8 bases and J by 3 bases, leaving 16 bases between them. The CDR3 loop is CASSLGAGYTEAFF. For the CDR3, the DNA is TGTGCCAGCTCTTTAGGAGCGGGGTACACTGAAGCTTTCTTT.

The chain links TRBV20-1 to TRBJ2-1; D remains unclear. Germline CDR1 and CDR2: DFQATT and SNEGSKA (reference sequence). This CDR3 has 13 amino acids. V lost 1 base to trimming and J lost 5 bases, with 9 bases between them. The CDR3 bases are TGCAGTGCTAGAGGCGGTAGCAACAATGAGCAGTTCTTC. Protein sequence: CSARGGSNNEQFF.

The chain carries TRBV7-2 and TRBJ2-7, with D perhaps TRBD2 (6 bases). The V gene lost 1 base and the J gene lost 3 bases, with 13 bases spanning the gap. This CDR3 has 15 amino acids. Germline V gene data show CDR1 as SGHTA and CDR2 as FQGNSA. CDR3 coding DNA: TGTGCCAGCAGCTTAGTCACCGGGACTGGCTACGAGCAGTACTTC. This gives the protein CASSLVTGTGYEQYF.

V is TRBV20-1 and J is TRBJ2-5; 8 nucleotides agree with TRBD2. The CDR3 runs to 18 residues. Germline V gene lookup returns CDR1 DFQATT and CDR2 SNEGSKA (reference sequence). Germline trimming cut 7 bases from V and 1 base from J; bases unmatched to any gene: 20. As DNA, the CDR3 is TGCAGTGGGTCCCTGGGGGTACGAGGACTAGCAGGCCAAGAGACCCAGTACTTC. Protein product: CSGSLGVRGLAGQETQYF.

The rearrangement uses TRBV7-9 and TRBJ2-7; D might be TRBD1 (6 bases). This CDR3 has 16 amino acids. Germline V CDR1 and CDR2: SEHNR, FQNEAQ (reference sequence). V lost 5 bases, J lost 2 bases, and 19 bases lay in between. The CDR3 sequence: CASSLAGATRTYEQYF. For the CDR3, the DNA is TGTGCCAGCAGCCTTGCAGGGGCCACAAGAACCTACGAGCAGTACTTC.

In this sample, this clonotype turned up a few times. The chain recombines TRBV6-2 or TRBV6-3 with TRBJ2-5; no definite D call. V lost 9 bases, J lost 0 bases, and 8 bases lay in between. Looked up from germline, CDR1 is MNHEY and CDR2 is SVGEGT. CDR3 length equals 12 residues. The CDR3 DNA reads TGTGCCAGTGCCAGTTACCAAGAGACCCAGTACTTC. Encoded protein: CASASYQETQYF.

This clonotype has only a few counts. This sequence may be a read error, since a much larger clone differs from it by one base. The chain employs TRBV2 and TRBJ2-3; D unresolved. The CDR3 covers 11 residues. CDR1 is SNHLY and CDR2 is FYNNEI in the germline V gene. Trimming removed 3 bases at V and 4 bases at J, with 2 bases between. Here the CDR3 DNA reads TGTGCCAGCAGTGACGCAGATACGCAGTATTTT. This translates into CASSDADTQYF. Complete variable domain (other parts from reference TRBV2 and TRBJ2-3): EPEVTQTPSHQVTQMGQEVILRCVPISNHLYFYWYRQILGQKVEFLVSFYNNEISEKSEIFDDQFSVERPDGSNFTLKIRSTKLEDSAMYFCASSDADTQYFGPGTRLTVL.

The chain recombines TRBV4-3 with TRBJ1-4; D remains ambiguous. V was shortened by 0 bases and J by 8 bases, with 13 bases between the two germline ends. Germline-derived CDR1 and CDR2 are LGHNA and YSLEER. The CDR3 consists of 15 residues. CDR3 residues: CASSQDQDLVEKLFF. CDR3 DNA sequence: TGCGCCAGCAGCCAAGATCAGGACCTTGTAGAAAAACTGTTTTTT.

This chain connects TRBV7-2 to TRBJ1-2; 12 bases line up with TRBD1. CDR1 is SGHTA and CDR2 is FQGNSA in the germline V gene. This CDR3 has 18 residues. The trim removed 1 base at V and 2 bases at J, leaving 8 bases unmatched. The CDR3 protein is CASSLGAGTGGGNYGYTF. The CDR3 DNA reads TGTGCCAGCAGCTTAGGGGCCGGGACAGGGGGCGGAAACTATGGCTACACCTTC.

This clonotype has only a few counts. The gene calls are TRBV4-3 and TRBJ2-1, with D possibly TRBD2 on 6 matching bases. The germline V gene encodes CDR1 LGHNA and CDR2 YSLEER. V shed 1 base and J shed 4 bases, with 11 bases lying between them. The CDR3 runs 15 residues. This chain's CDR3 is CASSQGIGTYNEQFF. The CDR3 nucleotides read TGCGCCAGCAGCCAAGGGATCGGGACTTACAATGAGCAGTTCTTC.

V usage is TRBV3-1 and J usage is TRBJ2-7; tentative D call: TRBD1 (5 bases). CDR1 is LGHDT, CDR2 YNNKEL, per germline (reference sequence). Between the trimmed V and J ends, which lost 3 bases and 2 bases, there was a span of 17 bases. CDR3 length: 16 residues. The CDR3 nucleotides read TGTGCCAGCAGCCACAAAACAGGCGGCTCGACCTACGAGCAGTACTTC. Translating gives CASSHKTGGSTYEQYF.

The table lists this clonotype with a few counts. The J gene is TRBJ2-7, the V gene TRBV7-9; the D gene is possibly TRBD2 (6 bases). Looked up from germline, CDR1 is SEHNR and CDR2 is FQNEAQ (reference sequence). Deletions cut 2 bases from V and 1 base from J, with 12 bases between. CDR3 length: 15 residues. The CDR3 nucleotides are TGTGCCAGCAGCTTAAGGGCTAGCGCGTCCTACGAGCAGTACTTC. Its translation is CASSLRASASYEQYF.

This chain connects TRBV27 to TRBJ2-5; 10 nucleotides line up with TRBD2. V dropped 10 bases and J dropped 11; count of bases not matched to a gene: 16. The CDR3 loop spans 14 amino acids. Germline V gene data show CDR1 as MNHEY and CDR2 as SMNVEV (reference sequence). The DNA of the CDR3 is TGTGCCACCCACAGGACTAGCGGAAACAATGAGCAGTACTTC. As protein: CATHRTSGNNEQYF.

This clonotype was counted between two and nine times. The CDR3 spells CASSVGLAGGTDTQYF. DNA of the CDR3: TGTGCCAGCAGCGTGGGACTAGCGGGTGGCACAGATACGCAGTATTTT. The chain couples TRBV7-2 to TRBJ2-3, with 12 bases matching TRBD2. The CDR3 has 16 amino acids. Germline loops: CDR1 SGHTA, CDR2 FQGNSA. V dropped 5 bases and J dropped 1; count of bases not matched to a gene: 4. Together with reference TRBV7-2 and TRBJ2-3, the CDR3 gives the full variable domain: GAGVSQSPSNKVTEKGKDVELRCDPISGHTALYWYRQSLGQGLEFLIYFQGNSAPDKSGLPSDRFSAERTGGSVSTLTIQRTQQEDSAVYLCASSVGLAGGTDTQYFGPGTRLTVL.

This clonotype was counted at least ten times. V and J are TRBV27 and TRBJ2-1; D gene uncertain. This CDR3 region has 15 residues. The ends were cut back, 6 bases at V and 3 bases at J, with 15 bases in the middle. CDR1 and CDR2 from the germline V gene are MNHEY and SMNVEV (reference sequence). The CDR3 here is CASSPPQTNYNEQFF. DNA of the CDR3: TGTGCCAGCAGCCCCCCACAGACAAACTACAATGAGCAGTTCTTC.

This clonotype was seen many times. The J gene is TRBJ2-1, the V gene TRBV5-1; D is possibly TRBD2 (5 bases). The CDR3 loop spans 14 amino acids. V was cut by 3 bases and J by 4 bases, with 11 bases left in between. Germline values: CDR1 SGHRS, CDR2 YFSETQ. The CDR3 DNA reads TGCGCCAGCAGCTCCTGGAGCGGATACAATGAGCAGTTCTTC. It codes for CASSSWSGYNEQFF. Based on the CDR3 plus reference TRBV5-1 and TRBJ2-1, the full variable domain is KAGVTQTPRYLIKTRGQQVTLSCSPISGHRSVSWYQQTPGQGLQFLFEYFSETQRNKGNFPGRFSGRQFSNSRSEMNVSTLELGDSALYLCASSSWSGYNEQFFGPGTRLTVL.

The chain links TRBV11-2 to TRBJ2-5, with 8 bases fitting TRBD2. The CDR3 consists of 17 residues. CDR1 is SGHAT and CDR2 is FQNNGV in the germline V gene. V dropped 10 bases and J dropped 3; count of bases not matched to a gene: 19. CDR3 amino acids: CATALGAGGFGEETQYF. The CDR3 region has the DNA TGTGCCACCGCGTTGGGTGCGGGGGGTTTTGGGGAAGAGACCCAGTACTTC.